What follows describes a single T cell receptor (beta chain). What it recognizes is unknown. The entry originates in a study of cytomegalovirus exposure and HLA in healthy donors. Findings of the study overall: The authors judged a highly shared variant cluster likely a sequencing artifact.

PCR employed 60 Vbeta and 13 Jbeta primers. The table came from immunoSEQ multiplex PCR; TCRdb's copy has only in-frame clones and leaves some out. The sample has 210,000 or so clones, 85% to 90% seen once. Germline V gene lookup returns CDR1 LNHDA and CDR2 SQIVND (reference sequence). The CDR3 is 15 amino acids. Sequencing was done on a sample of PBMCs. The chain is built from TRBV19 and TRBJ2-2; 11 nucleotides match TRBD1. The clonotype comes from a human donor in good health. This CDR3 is CGGQGVLQNTGELFF. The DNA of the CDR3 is TGTGGGGGACAGGGGGTTCTTCAGAACACCGGGGAGCTGTTTTTT.